The present entry profiles one TCR beta chain with its context. This CDR3 spans 13 amino acids. V lost 5 bases to trimming and J lost 7 bases, with 12 bases between them. Germline CDR1 KGHSH, CDR2 LQKENI. The sample's time point: new active TB diagnosis, blood taken before or within 7 days of starting treatment. The assay was immunoSEQ multiplex PCR, and TCRdb's table has in-frame clones only and misses some. The table has tens of thousands of clones, approximately 93% seen once; the top ten hold about 4.5%. This sample stems from a study of T cells in tuberculosis. The source of this sequence is an adult with tuberculosis. The gene calls are TRBV18 and TRBJ1-5, with a possible D match to TRBD1 (5 bases). Source: PBMCs, taken at tuberculosis diagnosis. The CDR3 bases are TGTGCCAGCTCAGATTACGGGGGGCAGCCCCAGCATTTT. Its protein is CASSDYGGQPQHF.